A selection of T cell receptor beta chains follows, all from one sample in a study of CD8 T cells in ankylosing spondylitis. TCRdb ran MiXCR on the 5' RACE reads and lists one entry per CDR3 protein. This sample has approximately 350,000 distinct CDR3 sequences, with about 14% found just once. The sequenced material came from blood, either unsorted or a sorted T cell fraction (not recorded which). All receptors come from a male donor with ankylosing spondylitis or in good health (not recorded which). Both conserved end residues are part of each CDR3. The order of the fields is V gene, J gene, D gene, CDR3 protein. The D gene is left open where the match is weak.

v_call: TRBV29-1
j_call: TRBJ2-4
d_call: TRBD1
cdr3_aa: CSARGAGGIKNIQYF

v_call: TRBV12-3/TRBV12-4
j_call: TRBJ1-5
d_call: NA
cdr3_aa: CASRGGNQPQHF

v_call: TRBV4-1
j_call: TRBJ2-5
d_call: TRBD2
cdr3_aa: CASSHRTLAGVGGETQYF

v_call: TRBV4-1
j_call: TRBJ1-4
d_call: NA
cdr3_aa: CASSPDAANEKLFF

v_call: TRBV5-1
j_call: TRBJ1-6
d_call: NA
cdr3_aa: CASSLDPQGGSPLHF

v_call: TRBV10-3
j_call: TRBJ2-3
d_call: NA
cdr3_aa: CAISGEVADTQYF

v_call: TRBV7-9
j_call: TRBJ1-1
d_call: NA
cdr3_aa: CASSLAKGMNTEAFF

v_call: TRBV29-1
j_call: TRBJ1-1
d_call: NA
cdr3_aa: CSVAGPMNTEAFF

v_call: TRBV12-3/TRBV12-4
j_call: TRBJ2-5
d_call: TRBD2
cdr3_aa: CASSLSGGAAETQYF

v_call: TRBV24-1
j_call: TRBJ2-1
d_call: TRBD2
cdr3_aa: CATSDASVASGSYNEQFF

v_call: TRBV15
j_call: TRBJ2-1
d_call: NA
cdr3_aa: CATSRDRLGQFF

v_call: TRBV12-3/TRBV12-4
j_call: TRBJ2-1
d_call: NA
cdr3_aa: CASRLATEQFF

v_call: TRBV5-1
j_call: TRBJ1-2
d_call: TRBD1
cdr3_aa: CASRQGSNYGYTF

v_call: TRBV5-1
j_call: TRBJ2-5
d_call: TRBD2
cdr3_aa: CASTPGGVKETQYF

v_call: TRBV6-1
j_call: TRBJ1-1
d_call: TRBD1
cdr3_aa: CASRDRTNTEAFF

v_call: TRBV4-2
j_call: TRBJ1-2
d_call: TRBD1
cdr3_aa: CASSQVEGTGGYTF

v_call: TRBV12-3/TRBV12-4
j_call: TRBJ1-1
d_call: NA
cdr3_aa: CASSFGQIEAFF

v_call: TRBV12-3/TRBV12-4
j_call: TRBJ1-1
d_call: TRBD1
cdr3_aa: CASSPEGGWTEAFF

v_call: TRBV2
j_call: TRBJ1-4
d_call: NA
cdr3_aa: CASSGSGSFLVKLFF

v_call: TRBV12-3/TRBV12-4
j_call: TRBJ2-5
d_call: TRBD1
cdr3_aa: CASSRTGEETQYF

v_call: TRBV20-1
j_call: TRBJ2-3
d_call: NA
cdr3_aa: CSASLRTAGSTDTQYF

v_call: TRBV5-1
j_call: TRBJ1-3
d_call: TRBD1
cdr3_aa: CASSNTGALSGNTIYF

v_call: TRBV20-1
j_call: TRBJ1-2
d_call: NA
cdr3_aa: CSARGGERRGGYTF

v_call: TRBV3-1
j_call: TRBJ1-4
d_call: NA
cdr3_aa: CASSQDEGRNEKLFF

v_call: TRBV4-2
j_call: TRBJ2-5
d_call: NA
cdr3_aa: CASSQLSGQESQYF

v_call: TRBV12-3/TRBV12-4
j_call: TRBJ1-1
d_call: NA
cdr3_aa: CASSLTEDTEAFF

v_call: TRBV20-1
j_call: TRBJ2-2
d_call: NA
cdr3_aa: CSAGDPRELFF

v_call: TRBV6-1
j_call: TRBJ2-5
d_call: TRBD1
cdr3_aa: CASSPRQGAKTQYF

v_call: TRBV6-1
j_call: TRBJ2-3
d_call: NA
cdr3_aa: CASIRTGTGTGTQYF

v_call: TRBV20-1
j_call: TRBJ1-2
d_call: NA
cdr3_aa: CSARDLGSGYTF

v_call: TRBV18
j_call: TRBJ1-1
d_call: NA
cdr3_aa: CASSPPGPRNTEAFF

v_call: TRBV3-1
j_call: TRBJ1-6
d_call: NA
cdr3_aa: CASSPGTNSPLHF

v_call: TRBV7-2
j_call: TRBJ1-5
d_call: NA
cdr3_aa: CASSLAGVAQPQHF

v_call: TRBV5-1
j_call: TRBJ2-3
d_call: NA
cdr3_aa: CASSLEYRSTDTQYF

v_call: TRBV29-1
j_call: TRBJ1-2
d_call: TRBD1
cdr3_aa: CSVDGQGQGDYYGYTF

v_call: TRBV3-1
j_call: TRBJ2-2
d_call: TRBD2
cdr3_aa: CASSRLLAGSNTGELFF

v_call: TRBV29-1
j_call: TRBJ2-1
d_call: NA
cdr3_aa: CSAGVGGSSYNEQFF

v_call: TRBV7-9
j_call: TRBJ2-3
d_call: TRBD2
cdr3_aa: CASSSAGGNTQYF

v_call: TRBV5-1
j_call: TRBJ2-6
d_call: NA
cdr3_aa: CASKGLSGANVLTF

v_call: TRBV12-3/TRBV12-4
j_call: TRBJ1-2
d_call: NA
cdr3_aa: CASSLTGMAKGYTF

v_call: TRBV5-5
j_call: TRBJ1-1
d_call: TRBD1
cdr3_aa: CASSVQGALGTEAFF